The 11 T cell receptor beta chains below all came from one sample that was sequenced in a study of shared clonotypes between healthy human individuals. Measured with immunoSEQ multiplex PCR; TCRdb has only the in-frame clones, and not every one. The sample has about 800,000 clones, about 96% seen once; the top ten hold about 0.22%. In the naive CD8 group, cells lacked CD45RO and were positively selected for CCR7, so terminally differentiated effector memory CD45RA+ cells were left out. The material sequenced was naive CD8+ T cells sorted from blood. Every receptor here comes from a man aged 30-40 years in good health.

This clone was counted a few times. The genes are TRBV7-9 and TRBJ2-1; TRBD1 is a possible D gene (6 bases). This CDR3 contains 15 residues. V lost 4 bases to trimming and J lost 5 bases, with 15 bases between them. Germline assignment: CDR1 SEHNR and CDR2 FQNEAQ (reference sequence). DNA for the CDR3: TGTGCCAGCAGCTCCCTGACAGGAATCGACAATGAGCAGTTCTTC. Translated, it gives CASSSLTGIDNEQFF.

The V call is TRBV5-1, the J call TRBJ1-1; tentatively, D is TRBD1 (5 bases). V was clipped by 3 bases and J by 1 base, with 10 bases between them. Per the germline V gene, CDR1 is SGHRS and CDR2 is YFSETQ. CDR3 length: 14 residues. This CDR3 is CASSYGTGNTEAFF. The CDR3 DNA sequence: TGCGCCAGCAGCTACGGGACGGGGAACACTGAAGCTTTCTTT.

This sequence joins TRBV6-5 and TRBJ2-7, with D unclear. This CDR3 contains 14 residues. With 5 bases removed from V and 0 bases from J, the gap between germline ends came to 11 bases. The V gene's germline CDR1 is MNHEY and CDR2 SVGAGI. CDR3 sequence: CASSLSFLSYEQYF. Written as DNA, the CDR3 is TGTGCCAGCAGTCTGTCTTTCCTCTCCTACGAGCAGTACTTC.

J is TRBJ1-2 and V is TRBV7-9, with TRBD1 matching over 8 bases. Germline CDR1 is SEHNR and CDR2 is FQNEAQ (reference sequence). The ends lost 4 bases at V and 3 bases at J; junction bases unmatched: 10. The CDR3 has 16 amino acids. DNA for the CDR3: TGTGCCAGCAGCTCCACCCGACAGGGGAGCGACTATGGCTACACCTTC. It encodes CASSSTRQGSDYGYTF.

The rearrangement joins TRBV11-2 to TRBJ2-7; the D call may be TRBD1 or TRBD2 (5 bases each). Germline V gene lookup returns CDR1 SGHAT and CDR2 FQNNGV. The CDR3 is 13 amino acids. The germline V and J ends were trimmed by 10 bases and 5 bases, with 18 bases remaining between them. The CDR3 nucleotides are TGTGCCATGGGGGTTTCTTCGGTCCACGAGCAGTACTTC. It codes for CAMGVSSVHEQYF.

The CDR3 spells CASSLGGQARINYGYTF. The CDR3 DNA is TGTGCCAGCAGTCTGGGGGGACAGGCACGTATTAACTATGGCTACACCTTC. The rearrangement links TRBV27 to TRBJ1-2; 8 bases match TRBD1. Losses at the gene ends were 5 bases for V and 1 base for J; bases not matched to a gene: 12. This CDR3 has 17 amino acids. The germline gives CDR1 MNHEY, CDR2 SMNVEV (reference sequence).

The chain couples TRBV4-1 to TRBJ2-7; TRBD2 matches at 11 bases. The germline CDR1 and CDR2 sequences are MGHRA and YSYEKL. Trimming cost V 4 bases and J 4 bases; bases outside gene matches: 3. The CDR3 extends over 14 amino acids. The CDR3: CASSPRTSGYEQYF. The CDR3 region has the DNA TGCGCCAGCAGCCCGCGGACTAGCGGGTACGAGCAGTACTTC.

This chain links TRBV11-1 with TRBJ2-2, with TRBD2 matching 7 bases. CDR3 size: 18 residues. Trimming cost V 1 base and J 5 bases; bases outside gene matches: 13. Germline CDR1 reads SGHAT; CDR2 reads FQDESV (reference sequence). The CDR3 loop reads CASSLDLLGRESTGELFF. The CDR3 DNA sequence: TGTGCCAGCAGCTTAGATCTTTTGGGGCGGGAGTCTACCGGGGAGCTGTTTTTT.

Turning to this clone: The same CDR3 is also encoded by other DNA sequences in this sample. The chain recombines TRBV19 with TRBJ2-7; no reliable D call. With 3 bases removed from V and 0 bases from J, the gap between germline ends came to 6 bases. Looked up from germline, CDR1 is LNHDA and CDR2 is SQIVND (reference sequence). CDR3 length equals 13 residues. Here the CDR3 DNA reads TGTGCCAGTAGTATTTCCTCCTCCTACGAGCAGTACTTC. Residues: CASSISSSYEQYF.

The rearrangement links TRBV7-8 to TRBJ2-2; tentative D call: TRBD1 (5 bases). The CDR3 spans 15 residues. Germline V gene sequence: CDR1 SGHVS, CDR2 FQNEAQ. With 3 bases removed from V and 7 bases from J, the gap between germline ends came to 15 bases. CDR3 amino acids: CASSLRSEGVGELFF. The CDR3 DNA sequence: TGTGCCAGCAGCTTGAGGTCGGAAGGGGTCGGGGAGCTGTTTTTT.

The V gene is TRBV4-1, the J gene TRBJ2-7; no definite D call. This CDR3 is 15 amino acids long. In germline, CDR1 is MGHRA, CDR2 YSYEKL. With 1 base removed from V and 6 bases from J, the gap between germline ends came to 16 bases. The CDR3 nucleotides are TGCGCCAGCAGCCAAGGGTTAGGACCCCGCGGCGAGCAGTACTTC. It codes for CASSQGLGPRGEQYF.